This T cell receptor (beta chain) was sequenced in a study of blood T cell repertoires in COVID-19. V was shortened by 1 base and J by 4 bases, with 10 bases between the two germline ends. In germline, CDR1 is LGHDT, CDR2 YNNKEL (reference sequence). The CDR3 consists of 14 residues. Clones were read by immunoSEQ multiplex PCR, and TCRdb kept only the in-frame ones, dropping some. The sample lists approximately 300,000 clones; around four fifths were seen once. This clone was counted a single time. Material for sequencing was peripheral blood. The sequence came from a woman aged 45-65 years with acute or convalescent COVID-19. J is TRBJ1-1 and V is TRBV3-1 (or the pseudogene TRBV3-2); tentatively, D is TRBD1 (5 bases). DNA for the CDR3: TGTGCCAGCAGCCAAGGGGGGGGTCGCACTGAAGCTTTCTTT. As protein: CASSQGGGRTEAFF.